This entry describes one T cell receptor beta chain. The data stem from a study of shared clonotypes between healthy human individuals. Assay used: immunoSEQ multiplex PCR; TCRdb lists only in-frame clones, some missing. The sample contains about 2.3 million clones, 85% to 95% of which appear only once. V was cut by 0 bases and J by 1 base, with 10 bases left in between. CDR1 and CDR2 (germline): LNHDA, SQIVND (reference sequence). CDR3 size: 15 residues. The V and J genes are TRBV19 and TRBJ2-7; possibly TRBD1 or TRBD2 for D (5 bases each). This TCR derives from a man aged 18 to 29 in good health. Some clones in this sample may be carry-over from other donors' samples. What was sequenced was naive CD4+ T cells from PBMCs. Subset denoted: CD45RA+ positively selected. The CDR3 region has the DNA TGTGCCAGTAGTATAGATGAGGGGAGTTCCTACGAGCAGTACTTC. Protein product: CASSIDEGSSYEQYF.